This record covers a single T cell receptor beta chain. TCRalpha and TCRbeta libraries used 5'RACE with constant-segment primers and UMIs. TCRdb reprocessed the 5' RACE reads with MiXCR, giving one entry per CDR3 protein. Of a few hundred thousand distinct CDR3 sequences in the sample, roughly 15% were seen once. This entry comes from a study of T-cell memory formation after mild COVID-19. Germline V CDR1 and CDR2: SEHNR, FQNEAQ (reference sequence). The CDR3 has 13 amino acids. V lost 6 bases, J lost 0 bases, and 8 bases lay in between. The sequencing sample was made of PBMCs or a T cell subset sorted from them (not recorded which). This clonotype was sampled from a man aged 18 to 29 who had mild COVID-19 (a few samples of this study predate the infection). Cell type and time point are not known. The V call is TRBV7-9, the J call TRBJ1-1, with a tentative D call TRBD1 (6 bases). DNA for the CDR3: TGTGCCAGCAGGGACAGCTTGAACACTGAAGCTTTCTTT. This codes for CASRDSLNTEAFF. The full variable domain, with the rest looked up from reference TRBV7-9 and TRBJ1-1, is DTGVSQNPRHKITKRGQNVTFRCDPISEHNRLYWYRQTLGQGPEFLTYFQNEAQLEKSRLLSDRFSAERPKGSFSTLEIQRTEQGDSAMYLCASRDSLNTEAFFGQGTRLTVV.